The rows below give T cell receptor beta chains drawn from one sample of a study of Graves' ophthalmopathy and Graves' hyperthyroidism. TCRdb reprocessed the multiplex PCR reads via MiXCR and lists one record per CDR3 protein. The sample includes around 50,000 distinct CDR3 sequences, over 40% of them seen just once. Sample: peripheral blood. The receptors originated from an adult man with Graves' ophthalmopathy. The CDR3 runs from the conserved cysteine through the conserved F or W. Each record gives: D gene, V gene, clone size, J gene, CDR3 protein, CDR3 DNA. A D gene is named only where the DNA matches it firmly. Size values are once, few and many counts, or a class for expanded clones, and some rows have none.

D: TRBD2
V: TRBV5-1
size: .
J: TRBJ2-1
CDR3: CASSALLAGDPDEQFF
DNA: TGCGCCAGCAGCGCGTTACTAGCGGGAGACCCCGATGAGCAGTTCTTC

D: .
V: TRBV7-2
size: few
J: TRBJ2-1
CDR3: CASSLGASSYNEQFF
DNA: TGTGCCAGCAGCTTAGGGGCGAGCTCCTACAATGAGCAGTTCTTC

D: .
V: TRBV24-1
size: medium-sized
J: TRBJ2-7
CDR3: CATSSSGATTIYF
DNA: TGTGCCACCAGTAGCTCAGGGGCCACCACGATATACTTC

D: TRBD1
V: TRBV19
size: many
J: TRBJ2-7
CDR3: CASSPGTGVYEQYF
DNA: TGTGCCAGTAGTCCCGGGACAGGGGTCTACGAGCAGTACTTC

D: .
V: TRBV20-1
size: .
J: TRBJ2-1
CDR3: CSAMRGGLDNEQFF
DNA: TGCAGTGCCATGAGGGGTGGCCTGGACAATGAGCAGTTCTTC

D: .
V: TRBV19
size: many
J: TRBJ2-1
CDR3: CASRLSSGPYNEQFF
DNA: TGTGCCAGTAGGCTCTCCAGCGGCCCGTACAATGAGCAGTTCTTC

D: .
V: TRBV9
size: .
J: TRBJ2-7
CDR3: CASSVETKGGEQYF
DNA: TGTGCCAGCAGCGTAGAGACCAAGGGAGGCGAGCAGTACTTC

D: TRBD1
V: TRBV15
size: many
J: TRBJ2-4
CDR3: CATSRVGTGGDIQYF
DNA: TGTGCCACCAGCAGAGTAGGGACAGGGGGGGACATTCAGTACTTC

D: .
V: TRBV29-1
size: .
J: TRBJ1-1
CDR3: CSVAVGPEGRTEAFF
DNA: TGCAGCGTTGCCGTCGGCCCAGAGGGACGCACTGAAGCTTTCTTT

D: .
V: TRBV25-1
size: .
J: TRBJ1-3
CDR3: CATTLTGGNTIYF
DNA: TGTGCCACCACCCTCACGGGGGGAAACACCATATATTTT

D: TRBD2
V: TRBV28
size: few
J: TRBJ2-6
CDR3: CASNSAGTSGRASGANVLTF
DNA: TGTGCCAGTAATTCCGCCGGGACTAGCGGGAGGGCTAGTGGGGCCAACGTCCTGACTTTC

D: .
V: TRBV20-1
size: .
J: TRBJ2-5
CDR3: CSAWGETQYF
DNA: TGCAGTGCCTGGGGCGAGACCCAGTACTTC

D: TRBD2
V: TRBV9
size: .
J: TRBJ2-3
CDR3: CASSVAGVGGLQDTQYF
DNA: TGTGCCAGCAGCGTAGCGGGCGTGGGAGGGTTGCAAGATACGCAGTATTTT

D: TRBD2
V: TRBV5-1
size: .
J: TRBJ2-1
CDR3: CASSLRGAGGGGEQFF
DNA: TGCGCCAGCAGCTTGCGTGGTGCGGGAGGGGGAGGTGAGCAGTTCTTC

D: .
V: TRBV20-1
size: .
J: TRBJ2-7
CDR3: CSATRVDGGQGREQYF
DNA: TGCAGTGCTACGAGAGTGGACGGCGGCCAGGGGAGAGAGCAGTACTTC

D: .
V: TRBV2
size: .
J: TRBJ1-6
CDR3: CANRKNRDTNSPFHF
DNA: TGTGCCAACAGAAAAAACCGGGACACGAATTCACCCTTCCACTTT

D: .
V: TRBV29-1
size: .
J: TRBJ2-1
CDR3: CGAGISYNEQFF
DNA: TGCGGCGCCGGGATTTCCTACAATGAGCAGTTCTTC

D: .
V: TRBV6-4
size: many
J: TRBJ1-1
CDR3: CASSTEQGTEAFF
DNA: TGTGCCAGCAGTACGGAGCAGGGAACTGAAGCTTTCTTT

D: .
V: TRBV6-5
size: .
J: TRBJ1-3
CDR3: CASSPLGVGTGNTIYF
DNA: TGTGCCAGCAGTCCTCTAGGTGTAGGAACTGGAAACACCATATATTTT

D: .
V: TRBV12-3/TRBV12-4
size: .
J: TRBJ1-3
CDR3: CASSEAASSYEQYFGPGTIYF
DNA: .